This TCR beta chain is from a study of blood T cell repertoires in COVID-19. Overall study: Sites in the United States, Italy and Spain provided acute and convalescent COVID-19 samples. PBMCs, B-cell-depleted T cells, or T cells provided the cDNA or gDNA that made up the material.

Per the study methods: Reference gene primer amplification yielded estimated nucleated cell counts. Measured with immunoSEQ multiplex PCR; TCRdb has only the in-frame clones, and not every one. V, J and clone size were drawn from that table, and D and trimming were deduced from the DNA. This sample carries about 200,000 clones, 86% of them seen once, and the ten largest clones take roughly 10%. Patients at the Seattle site were enrolled during active infection and followed longitudinally. The CDR3 length is 15 residues. J gave up 2 bases and V 6 bases, and 4 bases lay outside the gene matches. In germline, CDR1 is SNHLY, CDR2 FYNNEI.

This TCR derives from a woman aged 50 to 65 with COVID-19, enrolled during active disease. This chain connects TRBV2 to TRBJ1-5, with 10 bases lining up with TRBD1. Sequencing used peripheral blood. For the CDR3, the DNA is TGTGCCAGCAGAGCCGGGACAGGGGGCAATCAGCCCCAGCATTTT. It specifies CASRAGTGGNQPQHF.